These 11 T cell receptor beta chains originate from one sample sequenced in a study of memory CD4+ T cells and cytomegalovirus serostatus. Sequencing used immunoSEQ multiplex PCR; TCRdb keeps in-frame clones, though not all of them. The sample has tens of thousands of clones; around 80% are singletons. The sort gate was single viable CD3+CD4+CD8-CD45RO+ cells for memory CD4+ T cells. Sequencing was done on a sample of memory CD4+ T cells from blood. The source is an adult in good health and CMV-seronegative.

This rearrangement joins TRBV11-2 to TRBJ2-7; TRBD2 matches at 7 bases. The CDR3 sequence is 15 residues long. CDR1 and CDR2 from the germline V gene are SGHAT and FQNNGV. V shed 5 bases, J shed 3 bases, and the junction held 10 bases outside the gene matches. The CDR3 region has the DNA TGTGCCAGCAGCCTGAATGCAGCGGGGAGCTACGAGCAGTACTTC. Translation gives CASSLNAAGSYEQYF.

The rearrangement links TRBV7-9 to TRBJ1-1; no reliable D call. The germline gives CDR1 SEHNR, CDR2 FQNEAQ (reference sequence). Trimming cost V 5 bases and J 7 bases, with 17 bases left between them. The CDR3 covers 14 residues. For the CDR3, the DNA is TGTGCCAGCAGCCCATTCAGGAGGGATAATGAAGCTTTCTTT. It is translated as CASSPFRRDNEAFF.

The chain couples TRBV5-6 to TRBJ2-2; D possibly corresponds to TRBD2 (6 bases). Germline V gives CDR1 SGHDT, CDR2 YYEEEE. The ends were cut back, 0 bases at V and 4 bases at J, with 7 bases in the middle. The CDR3 loop spans 14 amino acids. The CDR3 nucleotides are TGTGCCAGCAGCTTGGGCGGGGTCACCGGGGAGCTGTTTTTT. Translated, it gives CASSLGGVTGELFF.

The chain joins TRBV28 to TRBJ2-4; tentatively, D is TRBD1 (5 bases). Looked up from germline, CDR1 is MDHEN and CDR2 is SYDVKM. The CDR3 is made up of 16 amino acids. The ends were cut back, 4 bases at V and 3 bases at J, with 16 bases in the middle. The CDR3 loop is CASSSTAGMDKNIQYF. The DNA of the CDR3 is TGTGCCAGCAGTTCCACCGCAGGGATGGACAAAAACATTCAGTACTTC.

This CDR3 reads CASTLGGSYGYTF. The CDR3 DNA sequence: TGTGCCAGCACCTTGGGGGGGAGCTATGGCTACACCTTC. The gene calls are TRBV28 and TRBJ1-2, with D perhaps matching TRBD1 (5 bases). Between the trimmed V and J ends, which lost 7 bases and 4 bases, there was a span of 13 bases. CDR1 and CDR2 from the germline V gene are MDHEN and SYDVKM. This CDR3 comprises 13 residues.

The rearrangement uses TRBV15 and TRBJ1-5, with D hard to call. Germline values: CDR1 LNHNV, CDR2 YYDKDF (reference sequence). Trimming left V 0 bases short and J 15 bases short, with 12 bases between. This CDR3 is 12 amino acids long. CDR3: CATSREGQRLHF. The CDR3 DNA reads TGTGCCACCAGCAGAGAAGGCCAGCGACTGCATTTT.

CDR3 DNA sequence: TGCGCCAGCACCCAGGGGGGGTCCCTAGCCAAAAACATTCAGTACTTC. This sequence encodes CASTQGGSLAKNIQYF. The rearrangement links TRBV5-1 to TRBJ2-4; D may match TRBD1 or TRBD2 (7 bases each). Germline assignment: CDR1 SGHRS and CDR2 YFSETQ. The CDR3 spans 16 residues. Trimming cost V 6 bases and J 0 bases, with 16 bases left between them.

This chain joins TRBV30 and TRBJ1-2; D gene uncertain. The CDR3 length is 11 residues. The germline gives CDR1 GTSNPN, CDR2 SVGIG (reference sequence). V was trimmed by 1 base and J by 4 bases, leaving 4 bases between them. CDR3 residues: CAWSASYGYTF. The CDR3 DNA sequence: TGTGCCTGGAGTGCTAGCTATGGCTACACCTTC.

The chain recombines TRBV7-8 with TRBJ2-7; weak D call: TRBD1 (6 bases). V was cut by 5 bases and J by 5 bases, with 13 bases left in between. Germline CDR1 SGHVS, CDR2 FQNEAQ. The CDR3 spans 13 residues. CDR3 sequence reads: CASSTGWRNEQYF. In DNA form, the CDR3 reads TGTGCCAGCAGCACAGGGTGGCGGAACGAGCAGTACTTC.

This chain joins TRBV27 and TRBJ2-1; 15 positions agree with TRBD2. This CDR3 comprises 19 residues. V shed 6 bases and J 0 bases; nucleotides not matched to a gene: 9. Germline V lookup: CDR1 MNHEY, CDR2 SMNVEV (reference sequence). For the CDR3, the DNA is TGTGCCAGCAGGCCGGGACTAGCGGGGGGCTGGAGCTCCTACAATGAGCAGTTCTTC. Residues: CASRPGLAGGWSSYNEQFF.

The chain has TRBV11-3 and TRBJ2-7; TRBD2 is a possible D gene (6 bases). Trimming left V 2 bases short and J 0 bases short, with 8 bases between. The CDR3 totals 14 residues. Looked up from germline, CDR1 is SGHNT and CDR2 is YENEEA. Written as DNA, the CDR3 is TGTGCCAGCAGCTTAAACGGGGGCTCCTACGAGCAGTACTTC. This gives the protein CASSLNGGSYEQYF.